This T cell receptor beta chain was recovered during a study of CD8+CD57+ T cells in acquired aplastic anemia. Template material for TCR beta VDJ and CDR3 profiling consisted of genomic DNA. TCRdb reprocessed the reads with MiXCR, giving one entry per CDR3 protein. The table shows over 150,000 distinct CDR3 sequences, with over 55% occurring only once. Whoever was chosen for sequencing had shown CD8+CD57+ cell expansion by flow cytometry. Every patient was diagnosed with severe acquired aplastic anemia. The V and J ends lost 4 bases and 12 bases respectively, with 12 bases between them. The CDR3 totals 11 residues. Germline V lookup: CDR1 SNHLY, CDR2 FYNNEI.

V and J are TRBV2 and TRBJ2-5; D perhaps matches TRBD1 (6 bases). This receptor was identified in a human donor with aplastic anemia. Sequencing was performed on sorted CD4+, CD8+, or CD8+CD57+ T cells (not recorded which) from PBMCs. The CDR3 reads CASSVDRNKYF. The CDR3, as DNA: TGTGCCAGCAGTGTCGACAGGAACAAGTACTTC.